A selection of T cell receptor beta chains follows, all from one sample in a study of blood T cell repertoires in COVID-19. TCRdb's copy holds only in-frame clones and misses some; the assay was immunoSEQ multiplex PCR. The data hold 90,000 to 150,000 clones, with less than 90% observed a single time. The sequenced material came from peripheral blood. Receptor source: an older man who had recovered from COVID-19. CDR3s include the opening cysteine and the closing phenylalanine or tryptophan. The order of the fields is J gene, D gene, V gene, CDR3 DNA, CDR3 protein. A D gene is named only where the DNA matches it firmly.

TRBJ1-1	NA	TRBV4-1	TGCGCCAGCAGCCAGCCAGGGGTCTTGAACACTGAAGCTTTCTTT	CASSQPGVLNTEAFF
TRBJ2-3	TRBD2	TRBV30	TGTGCCGGGACTAACACAGATACGCAGTATTTT	CAGTNTDTQYF
TRBJ1-1	TRBD1	TRBV29-1	TGCAGCGTTGCAGGACAGGGTGGGACTGAAGCTTTCTTT	CSVAGQGGTEAFF
TRBJ2-2	TRBD2	TRBV7-3	TGTGCCAGCAGCTACAGCGGGAGGGGGACCGGGGAGCTGTTTTTT	CASSYSGRGTGELFF
TRBJ2-5	TRBD1	TRBV2	TGTGCCAACAGTGGGCCAGGGGGTGGGGAGACCCAGTACTTC	CANSGPGGGETQYF
TRBJ2-7	NA	TRBV28	TGTGCCAGCACCGATCAGCTACAGGGCTACGAGCAGTACTTC	CASTDQLQGYEQYF
TRBJ1-5	NA	TRBV11-2	TGTGCCAGCAGCTTTGACAGACTCAATCAGCCCCAGCATTTT	CASSFDRLNQPQHF
TRBJ1-2	NA	TRBV4-2	TGTGCCAGCAGCCAAGCCCCAGGGGTGTTAAATGGCTACACCTTC	CASSQAPGVLNGYTF
TRBJ1-1	TRBD1	TRBV5-4	TGTGCCAGCAGCACGGGACAGGGGGGTAGTAGTGAAGCTTTCTTT	CASSTGQGGSSEAFF
TRBJ2-1	TRBD1	TRBV28	TGTGCCAGCAGTCACTTACAGGGGACGGCCTACAATGAGCAGTTCTTC	CASSHLQGTAYNEQFF
TRBJ2-2	NA	TRBV7-3	TGTGCCAGCAGCTCGGACACCGGGGAGCTGTTTTTT	CASSSDTGELFF
TRBJ2-3	TRBD1	TRBV29-1	TGCAGCGCCCGAGGGGGCAGGGGCACAGATACGCAGTATTTT	CSARGGRGTDTQYF
TRBJ2-5	TRBD1	TRBV5-4	TGTGCCAGCAGCCCTAGGTCGGGACAGGGAGAGACCCAGTACTTC	CASSPRSGQGETQYF